This T cell receptor (beta chain) was obtained from a study of cytomegalovirus exposure and HLA in healthy donors. Germline CDR1 is SGHRS and CDR2 is YFSETQ. Trimming took 0 bases from V and 8 from J; bases not matched to a gene: 2. The CDR3 is 13 amino acids. Study observations and caveats: With later analysis, a missense DCLRE1C variant became linked to TCR beta V- and J-gene trimming.

Concerning this clone itself: Its antigen is not known.

With 60 Vbeta and 13 Jbeta primers, the PCR was carried out. Assay used: immunoSEQ multiplex PCR; TCRdb lists only in-frame clones, some missing. Seen here are some 130,000 clones, approximately 60% observed once, and the top ten hold about 1.5%. This rearrangement joins TRBV5-1 to TRBJ2-1, with 7 bases fitting TRBD1. The TCR comes from a human donor in good health. The sample was PBMCs. In DNA, the CDR3 is TGCGCCAGCAGCTTGGGACAGGGTGATGAGCAGTTCTTC. Translation gives CASSLGQGDEQFF. The variable domain in full, completed from reference TRBV5-1 and TRBJ2-1, reads KAGVTQTPRYLIKTRGQQVTLSCSPISGHRSVSWYQQTPGQGLQFLFEYFSETQRNKGNFPGRFSGRQFSNSRSEMNVSTLELGDSALYLCASSLGQGDEQFFGPGTRLTVL.